The sample holds many counts of the clone carrying this T cell receptor beta chain. Antigen unknown. TCRdb re-called the RT-PCR reads with MiXCR, one entry per CDR3 protein. Among a few hundred thousand distinct CDR3 sequences, 20% to 25% were seen once, and the ten largest hold more than 8.5%. This CDR3 region has 13 residues. Deletions cut 3 bases from V and 2 bases from J, with 5 bases between. Germline CDR1 reads LNHNV; CDR2 reads YYDKDF (reference sequence). The entry originates in a study of response to subunit inactivated influenza vaccine. The study, taken as a whole, reports: That few new T cells are recruited by each seasonal influenza vaccination was the authors' suggestion.

Sequencing was performed on PBMCs from blood, taken less than 22 months after vaccination. This chain connects TRBV15 to TRBJ1-3; a weak D match, TRBD1 (5 bases). The source of this sequence is a man between 50 and 75 years old who received an inactivated influenza vaccine. CDR3 in amino acids: CATSRTAGNTIYF. In DNA form, the CDR3 reads TGTGCCACCAGCAGGACAGCTGGAAACACCATATATTTT.